This T cell receptor beta chain originates from a study of T cells in localized non-small cell lung cancer. The study's findings and limits: Highest T cell clonality was seen in uninvolved adjacent lung, surpassing that measured in tumor. Sequencing was restricted to one tumor region; therefore, heterogeneity remains possible. Appearance in adjacent lung was seen for a median 57 of the top 100 tumor clones.

Using immunoSEQ multiplex PCR, the repertoire was profiled, and TCRdb retains in-frame clones only, with some absent. The sample carries about 45,000 clones, 65% to 90% recorded once. The CDR3 consists of 16 residues. V lost 0 bases to trimming and J lost 4 bases, with 14 bases between them. Germline CDR1 and CDR2: SGHDT and YYEEEE. This clone has only one observation. The antigen remains undetermined. The receptor comes from a man aged 35 to 70 with stage III lung adenocarcinoma. The rearrangement joins TRBV5-6 to TRBJ2-1; the D gene could be TRBD1 or TRBD2 (5 bases each). This material consisted of peripheral blood mononuclear cells, taken before any cancer treatment. The CDR3 sequence: CASSLAEGRGYNEQFF. The CDR3, as DNA: TGTGCCAGCAGCTTGGCCGAGGGACGGGGTTACAATGAGCAGTTCTTC. The variable domain in full, completed from reference TRBV5-6 and TRBJ2-1, reads DAGVTQSPTHLIKTRGQQVTLRCSPKSGHDTVSWYQQALGQGPQFIFQYYEEEERQRGNFPDRFSGHQFPNYSSELNVNALLLGDSALYLCASSLAEGRGYNEQFFGPGTRLTVL.